Listed below are T cell receptor beta chains from one sample, sequenced in a study of blood T cell repertoires in COVID-19. Sequencing used immunoSEQ multiplex PCR; TCRdb keeps in-frame clones, though not all of them. The table includes some 390,000 clones, 89% detected once. The sample taken for sequencing was PBMCs or T cells enriched from blood (not recorded which). The receptors here all came from a woman aged 25 to 39 who had recovered from COVID-19. The CDR3 runs from the conserved cysteine through the conserved F or W.

cdr3_aa	v_call	j_call
CASSEGTADNQPQHF	TRBV2	TRBJ1-5
CASSYRQGHTEAFF	TRBV6-6	TRBJ1-1
CASSPWDSGTDTQYF	TRBV11-1	TRBJ2-3
CASSAYRAGDEKLFF	TRBV5-1	TRBJ1-4
CASSVAGAPNTEAFF	TRBV9	TRBJ1-1
CASRGGTGNEKLFF	TRBV28	TRBJ1-4
CASSVTPDREEYGYTF	TRBV9	TRBJ1-2
CASSLAGQGTTNEKLFF	TRBV5-4	TRBJ1-4
CASRRASGDIYNEQFF	TRBV27	TRBJ2-1
CASSPRLTADTEAFF	TRBV18	TRBJ1-1
CASSYPTGTDSNQPQHF	TRBV6-2/TRBV6-3	TRBJ1-5
CAWSVRDEQYF	TRBV30	TRBJ2-7
CASSADRGDQPQHF	TRBV27	TRBJ1-5